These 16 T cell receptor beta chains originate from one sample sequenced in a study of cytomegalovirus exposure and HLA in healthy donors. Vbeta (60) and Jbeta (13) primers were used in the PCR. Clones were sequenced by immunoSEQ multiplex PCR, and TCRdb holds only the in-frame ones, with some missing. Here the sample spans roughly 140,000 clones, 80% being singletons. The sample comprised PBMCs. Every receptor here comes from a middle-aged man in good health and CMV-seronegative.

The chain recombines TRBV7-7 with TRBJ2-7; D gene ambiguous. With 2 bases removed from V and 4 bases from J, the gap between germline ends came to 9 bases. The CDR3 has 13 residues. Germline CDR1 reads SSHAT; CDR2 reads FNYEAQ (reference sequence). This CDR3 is CASSLYSGYEQYF. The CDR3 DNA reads TGTGCCAGCAGCTTATACTCCGGGTACGAGCAGTACTTC. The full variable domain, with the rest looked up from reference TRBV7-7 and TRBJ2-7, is GAGVSQSPRYKVTKRGQDVTLRCDPISSHATLYWYQQALGQGPEFLTYFNYEAQPDKSGLPSDRFSAERPEGSISTLTIQRTEQRDSAMYRCASSLYSGYEQYFGPGTRLTVT.

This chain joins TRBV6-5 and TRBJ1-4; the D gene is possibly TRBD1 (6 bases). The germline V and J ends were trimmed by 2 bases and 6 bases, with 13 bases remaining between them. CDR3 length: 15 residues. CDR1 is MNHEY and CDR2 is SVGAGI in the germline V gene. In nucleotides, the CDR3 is TGTGCCAGCAGTTACAACAGGGATTTTGATGAAAAACTGTTTTTT. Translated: CASSYNRDFDEKLFF.

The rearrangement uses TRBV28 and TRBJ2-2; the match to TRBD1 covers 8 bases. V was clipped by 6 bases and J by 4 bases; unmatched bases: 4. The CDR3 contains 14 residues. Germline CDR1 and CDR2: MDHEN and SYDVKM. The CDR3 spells CASRPGQATGELFF. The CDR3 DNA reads TGTGCCAGCAGGCCGGGACAGGCCACCGGGGAGCTGTTTTTT.

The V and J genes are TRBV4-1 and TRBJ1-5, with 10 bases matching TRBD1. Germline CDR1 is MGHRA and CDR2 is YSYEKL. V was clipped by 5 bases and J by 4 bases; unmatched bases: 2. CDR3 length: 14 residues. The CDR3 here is CASSGTGENQPQHF. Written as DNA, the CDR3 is TGCGCCAGCAGCGGGACAGGGGAGAATCAGCCCCAGCATTTT.

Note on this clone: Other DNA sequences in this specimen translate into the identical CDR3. CDR3 loop: CASSPSGTGAEKLFF. CDR3 coding DNA: TGTGCCAGCTCACCTTCCGGGACAGGGGCAGAAAAACTGTTTTTT. The chain combines TRBV18 with TRBJ1-4; 10 bases are a match to TRBD1. Unmatched junction bases numbered 6, after V lost 3 bases and J lost 8 bases. This CDR3 is 15 amino acids long. Germline V CDR1 and CDR2: KGHSH, LQKENI.

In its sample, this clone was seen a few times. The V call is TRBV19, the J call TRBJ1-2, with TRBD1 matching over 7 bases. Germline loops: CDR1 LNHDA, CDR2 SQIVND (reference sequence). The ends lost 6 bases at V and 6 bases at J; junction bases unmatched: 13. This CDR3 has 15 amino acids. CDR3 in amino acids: CASRRDRAFFDGYTF. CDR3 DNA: TGTGCCAGTAGGAGAGACAGGGCCTTTTTCGATGGCTACACCTTC.

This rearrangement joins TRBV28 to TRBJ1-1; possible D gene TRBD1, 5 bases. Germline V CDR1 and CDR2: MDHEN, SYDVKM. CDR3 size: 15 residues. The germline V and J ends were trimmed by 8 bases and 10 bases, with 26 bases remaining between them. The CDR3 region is CASPSPQDSAKGAFF. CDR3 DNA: TGTGCCAGCCCCTCACCACAGGATTCGGCGAAGGGAGCTTTCTTT.

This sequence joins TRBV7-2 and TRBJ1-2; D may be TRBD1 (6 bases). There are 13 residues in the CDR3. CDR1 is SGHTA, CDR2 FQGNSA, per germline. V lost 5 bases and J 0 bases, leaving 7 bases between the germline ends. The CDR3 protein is CASSRDTNYGYTF. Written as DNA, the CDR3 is TGTGCCAGCAGCCGGGACACTAACTATGGCTACACCTTC.

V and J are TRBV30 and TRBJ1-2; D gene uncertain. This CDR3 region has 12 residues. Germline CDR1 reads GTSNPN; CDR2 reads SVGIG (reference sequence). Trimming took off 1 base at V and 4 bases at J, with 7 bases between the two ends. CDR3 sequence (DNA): TGTGCCTGGAGTGAAGCAGGCTATGGCTACACCTTC. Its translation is CAWSEAGYGYTF.

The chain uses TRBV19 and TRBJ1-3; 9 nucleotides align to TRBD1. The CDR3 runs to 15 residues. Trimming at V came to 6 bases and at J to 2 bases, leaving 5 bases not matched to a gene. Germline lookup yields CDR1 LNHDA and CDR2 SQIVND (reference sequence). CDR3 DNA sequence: TGTGCCAGTAGCCTAACAGGGGGCCCTGGAAACACCATATATTTT. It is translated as CASSLTGGPGNTIYF.

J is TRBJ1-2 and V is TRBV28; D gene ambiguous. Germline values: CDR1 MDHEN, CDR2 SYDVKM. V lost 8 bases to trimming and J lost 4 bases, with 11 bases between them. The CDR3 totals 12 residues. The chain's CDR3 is CASRTAIYGYTF. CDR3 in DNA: TGTGCCAGCCGAACAGCTATCTATGGCTACACCTTC.

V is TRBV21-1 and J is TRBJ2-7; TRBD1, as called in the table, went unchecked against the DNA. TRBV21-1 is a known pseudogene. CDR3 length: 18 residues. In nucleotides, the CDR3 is TGTGCCAGCATCCCTAAGTTTCTACCGACAGGGGCGTCCTACGAGCAGTACTTC. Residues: CASIPKFLPTGASYEQYF.

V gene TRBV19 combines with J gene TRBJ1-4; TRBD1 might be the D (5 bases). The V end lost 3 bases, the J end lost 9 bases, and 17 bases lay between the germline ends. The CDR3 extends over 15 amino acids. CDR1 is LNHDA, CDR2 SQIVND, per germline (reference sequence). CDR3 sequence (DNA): TGTGCCAGTAGTATGTGGGGCAGCTCGAATCAAAAACTGTTTTTT. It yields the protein CASSMWGSSNQKLFF.

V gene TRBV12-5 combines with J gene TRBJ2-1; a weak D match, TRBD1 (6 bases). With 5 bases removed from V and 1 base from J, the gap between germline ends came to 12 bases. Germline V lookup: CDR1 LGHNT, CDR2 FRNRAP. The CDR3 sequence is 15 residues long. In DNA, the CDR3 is TGTGCTAGTGGTAAACAGGGTTGGTCCTACAATGAGCAGTTCTTC. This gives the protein CASGKQGWSYNEQFF.

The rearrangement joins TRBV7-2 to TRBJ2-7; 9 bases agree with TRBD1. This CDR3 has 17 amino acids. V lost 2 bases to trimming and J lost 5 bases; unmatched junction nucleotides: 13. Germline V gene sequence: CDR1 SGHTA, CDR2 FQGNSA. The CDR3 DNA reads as TGTGCCAGCAGCTTAAACCCCCCGACAGGGGGTTACAACGAGCAGTACTTC. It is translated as CASSLNPPTGGYNEQYF.

CDR3 region: CASSGIQGGKNIQYF. The CDR3 bases are TGTGCCAGCAGTGGTATACAGGGCGGCAAAAACATTCAGTACTTC. The chain recombines TRBV2 with TRBJ2-4; D may be TRBD1 (6 bases). The V gene's germline CDR1 is SNHLY and CDR2 FYNNEI. The V and J ends lost 4 bases and 3 bases respectively, with 13 bases between them. This CDR3 contains 15 residues.